This T cell receptor beta chain was recorded in a study of glioma-infiltrating T cells. Overall study findings and caveats: Only very few CDR3 sequences appeared in both tissue and blood. Non-neoplastic patients had below-expected tissue-blood divergence, while all gliomas exceeded expectation.

This clonotype was recorded many times. No antigen is known for it. CDR3 length equals 16 residues. Trimming stripped 0 bases from V and 0 bases from J, with 10 bases between. The germline V gene encodes CDR1 SGDLS and CDR2 YYNGEE. TCR alpha and beta CDR3 regions were amplified from RNA using iRepertoire nested multiplex PCR. One-step reverse transcription and amplification started from approximately 100-400 ng of tissue mRNA or PBMC total RNA. TCRdb called the multiplex PCR reads again in MiXCR, with one record for every CDR3 protein. In the table there are approximately 120,000 distinct CDR3 sequences, 25% to 30% of which are singletons.

The sequenced material came from glioma tissue, nonneoplastic brain tissue, or PBMCs (not recorded which). The receptor's source is a human donor with low-grade glioma or glioblastoma, undergoing nonglioma brain surgery, or in good health (not recorded which). V gene TRBV9 combines with J gene TRBJ1-5, with D possibly being TRBD1 (5 bases). DNA for the CDR3: TGTGCCAGCAGCGTAGGGGGCCCCAATAGCAATCAGCCCCAGCATTTT. The encoded protein is CASSVGGPNSNQPQHF.